The text below deals with one TCR beta chain. The authors' processing: For nucleated cells, counts were estimated from reference gene primer amplification. Method: immunoSEQ multiplex PCR; TCRdb's copy keeps in-frame clones and lacks some. V and J calls and clone size come straight from that table; D and trimming were deduced from the DNA. This sample has about 68,000 clones, with over 75% found just once. This sample is part of a study of blood T cell repertoires in COVID-19. Deletions cut 0 bases from V and 9 bases from J, with 5 bases between. The germline gives CDR1 LGHDT, CDR2 YNNKEL (reference sequence). The CDR3 is 11 residues long.

The origin of this receptor is a man between 50 and 59 years old with acute or convalescent COVID-19. Sample: peripheral blood. This chain uses TRBV3-1 (or the pseudogene TRBV3-2) with TRBJ2-5; the D is unclear. CDR3 protein: CASSQDLAQYF. DNA for the CDR3: TGTGCCAGCAGCCAAGATCTCGCCCAGTACTTC.